This is a list of T cell receptor beta chains from one sample in a study of blood T cells in healthy people across ages. Each CDR3 protein is one row after TCRdb ran MiXCR on the 5' RACE reads. The repertoire holds under 2,000,000 distinct CDR3 sequences, with around 48% as singletons. Sequencing input: blood. The origin of the receptors is a woman between 40 and 50 years old in good health. Both conserved end residues are part of each CDR3. A D gene is named only where the DNA matches it firmly. Size is omitted from some rows. Given values are once, few, many or a class for expanded clones.

J | D | size | V | CDR3 | DNA
TRBJ1-2 | . | . | TRBV12-3/TRBV12-4 | CASNTGNYGYTF | TGTGCCAGCAATACAGGGAACTATGGCTACACCTTC
TRBJ2-5 | . | . | TRBV6-2/TRBV6-3 | CASSDSGPEETQYF | TGTGCCAGCAGTGACTCCGGCCCTGAAGAGACCCAGTACTTC
TRBJ2-5 | . | . | TRBV12-3/TRBV12-4 | CASSLSSAGSNEQYF | TGTGCCAGCAGTTTAAGTTCGGCCGGGTCAAATGAGCAGTACTTC
TRBJ1-1 | TRBD1 | . | TRBV5-1 | CASTTGGGFSGTEAFF | TGCGCCAGCACCACAGGGGGCGGATTTTCGGGCACTGAAGCTTTCTTT
TRBJ2-3 | . | . | TRBV5-1 | CAGQTGEDTQYF | TGCGCCGGCCAGACGGGGGAAGATACGCAGTATTTT
TRBJ2-7 | TRBD1 | many | TRBV18 | CASSPSTGSYEQYF | TGTGCCAGCTCGCCCTCGACAGGGTCCTACGAGCAGTACTTC
TRBJ2-1 | . | . | TRBV2 | CASGKLEGPTNEQFF | TGTGCCAGCGGAAAGCTAGAAGGACCGACCAATGAGCAGTTCTTC
TRBJ2-1 | . | few | TRBV4-1 | CASSEGSYSSYNEQFF | TGCGCCAGCAGCGAAGGATCCTATAGCTCCTACAATGAGCAGTTCTTC
TRBJ2-5 | . | . | TRBV11-1 | CASSLFLAGRAQETQYF | TGTGCCAGCAGCTTATTCCTTGCTGGGAGAGCACAAGAGACCCAGTACTTC
TRBJ1-4 | . | many | TRBV4-1 | CASSPRGEKLFF | TGCGCCAGCAGCCCCAGGGGCGAAAAACTGTTTTTT
TRBJ1-1 | . | few | TRBV7-2 | CASSLAQMNTEAFF | TGTGCCAGCAGCTTGGCCCAAATGAACACTGAAGCTTTCTTT
TRBJ2-2 | TRBD1 | few | TRBV24-1 | CATSDLTGVTGELFF | TGTGCCACCAGTGATCTGACAGGGGTCACCGGGGAGCTGTTTTTT
TRBJ2-7 | . | . | TRBV9 | CASSAPGSYEQYF | TGTGCCAGCAGCGCCCCGGGCTCCTACGAGCAGTACTTC
TRBJ2-5 | TRBD1 | . | TRBV12-3/TRBV12-4 | CASSLKGARQETQYF | TGTGCCAGCAGTTTGAAGGGGGCCAGGCAAGAGACCCAGTACTTC
TRBJ1-4 | . | . | TRBV4-3 | CASSPNRAREKLFF | TGCGCCAGCAGCCCGAATAGGGCCCGAGAAAAACTGTTTTTT
TRBJ2-1 | TRBD2 | . | TRBV5-1 | CASSAPSYSGGLNEQFF | TGCGCCAGCAGCGCCCCCTCCTATAGCGGGGGGCTGAATGAGCAGTTCTTC
TRBJ2-1 | TRBD1 | few | TRBV3-1 | CASSYSTGQGYNEQFF | TGTGCCAGCAGCTATAGTACGGGACAGGGTTACAATGAGCAGTTCTTC
TRBJ2-3 | TRBD1 | . | TRBV3-1 | CANSQAGTGMAGTDTQYF | TGTGCCAACAGCCAAGCCGGGACAGGGATGGCGGGGACAGATACGCAGTATTTT